The TCR beta chain described here comes from a study of T cell clones after liver transplantation. About the study: Timepoints were pre-transplant, pre-withdrawal, and after withdrawal was completed or failed.

CD3+CD4+ and CD3+CD8+ cells were FACS-sorted from thawed unstimulated PBMCs. The germline V gene encodes CDR1 SGHNT and CDR2 YENEEA. The CDR3 covers 12 residues. Trimming took off 5 bases at V and 10 bases at J, with 14 bases between the two ends. Assay used: immunoSEQ multiplex PCR; TCRdb lists only in-frame clones, some missing. The sample shows 40,000 to 55,000 clones, 65% to 80% of them seen only once. The sequences come from CD4+ T cells from blood, collected around 54 months after liver transplant. This clonotype was sampled from a human patient who received a liver transplant. Some T cells may trace back to the graft donor. This rearrangement joins TRBV11-3 to TRBJ1-1; D uncertain. This CDR3 reads CASSRMKKTAFF. In DNA, the CDR3 is TGTGCCAGCAGCCGCATGAAGAAAACAGCTTTCTTT.